In this sample, the clone carrying this TCR beta chain turned up many times. The data stem from a study of HIV-infected patients and healthy controls. Whole blood was used without fractionation, so all unsorted peripheral T cells were included. The CDR3 extends over 14 amino acids. Germline-derived CDR1 and CDR2 are DFQATT and SNEGSKA (reference sequence). V shed 5 bases and J 5 bases; nucleotides not matched to a gene: 8. 500 ng RNA was reverse transcribed with alpha and beta constant-region primers. Separate chain-specific third strand synthesis with multiplexing indices produced the alpha and beta libraries. A 12-nucleotide barcode per molecule came from two concatenated random hexamers added pre-amplification. TCRdb redid the calling of the 5' RACE reads with MiXCR, one entry per CDR3 protein. Of 15,000 to 20,000 distinct CDR3 sequences in the sample, 5% to 6.5% are singletons; the top ten hold over 1.5%.

This receptor was obtained from an adult in good health. Sequencing was performed on blood. The J gene is TRBJ2-5, the V gene TRBV20-1; 10 bases line up with TRBD1. CDR3 bases: TGCAGTGCTGCTGGGACAGGGGTTATTGAGACCCAGTACTTC. Protein: CSAAGTGVIETQYF.